These 8 T cell receptor beta chains share one sample of origin, sequenced in a study of cytomegalovirus exposure and HLA in healthy donors. PCR used 60 Vbeta primers and 13 Jbeta primers. This table comes from immunoSEQ multiplex PCR, and its TCRdb copy is limited to in-frame clones, with some not included. In the table there are approximately 94,000 clones, more than 75% of which are singletons. What was sequenced was PBMCs. These receptors originate from a man under 40 in good health and CMV-seropositive.

V usage is TRBV19 and J usage is TRBJ2-2, with D perhaps matching TRBD2 (6 bases). V shed 11 bases and J shed 5 bases, with 6 bases lying between them. Germline-derived CDR1 and CDR2 are LNHDA and SQIVND (reference sequence). The CDR3 is 10 amino acids. The CDR3 DNA follows: TGTGCCGGGGGGACCGGGGAGCTGTTTTTT. This encodes CAGGTGELFF.

The CDR3: CASSEGANTEAFF. The CDR3 bases are TGTGCCAGCAGTGAGGGGGCGAACACTGAAGCTTTCTTT. The chain links TRBV25-1 to TRBJ1-1; D is perhaps TRBD1 (6 bases). Germline values: CDR1 MGHDK, CDR2 SYGVNS. Between the trimmed V and J ends, which lost 3 bases and 1 base, there was a span of 6 bases. This CDR3 region has 13 residues.

CDR3 sequence: CASRRTGGGDTEAFF. CDR3 DNA: TGTGCCAGCAGACGGACAGGGGGTGGGGACACTGAAGCTTTCTTT. This chain uses TRBV7-9 with TRBJ1-1, with 10 bases that match TRBD1. V was clipped by 6 bases and J by 3 bases; unmatched bases: 7. The germline V gene has CDR1 SEHNR and CDR2 FQNEAQ (reference sequence). The CDR3 is made up of 15 amino acids. The full variable domain, rest sourced from reference TRBV7-9 and TRBJ1-1, is DTGVSQNPRHKITKRGQNVTFRCDPISEHNRLYWYRQTLGQGPEFLTYFQNEAQLEKSRLLSDRFSAERPKGSFSTLEIQRTEQGDSAMYLCASRRTGGGDTEAFFGQGTRLTVV.

This chain links TRBV7-3 with TRBJ2-2, with 7 bases identical to TRBD1. V trimming: 5 bases; J trimming: 8 bases; junction bases outside the gene matches: 2. This CDR3 is 12 amino acids long. Germline values: CDR1 SGHTA, CDR2 FQGTGA. Written as DNA, the CDR3 is TGTGCCAGCAGCCCGGGACAGGGGGAGCTGTTTTTT. Amino acid sequence: CASSPGQGELFF.

The gene calls are TRBV30 and TRBJ1-1; no firm D call. V was trimmed by 2 bases and J by 5 bases, leaving 12 bases between them. Germline loops: CDR1 GTSNPN, CDR2 SVGIG (reference sequence). This CDR3 has 13 residues. As DNA, the CDR3 is TGTGCCTGGAGTCGAGGGTTTGGGACTGAAGCTTTCTTT. The encoded protein is CAWSRGFGTEAFF.

V and J are TRBV5-1 and TRBJ2-2, with 12 bases lining up with TRBD2. The length of the CDR3 is 15 residues. V was clipped by 5 bases and J by 6 bases; unmatched bases: 5. Germline lookup yields CDR1 SGHRS and CDR2 YFSETQ. As DNA, the CDR3 is TGCGCCAGCAGGCGACTAGCGGGAGTGTCCGGGGAGCTGTTTTTT. Translating it yields CASRRLAGVSGELFF.

This sequence joins TRBV6-1 and TRBJ2-5; TRBD1 matches at 7 bases. Germline CDR1 MNHNS, CDR2 SASEGT. V shed 4 bases and J 4 bases; nucleotides not matched to a gene: 3. The CDR3 totals 13 residues. The CDR3 DNA reads as TGTGCCAGCAGTGTTGGACAGGTAGAGACCCAGTACTTC. It is translated as CASSVGQVETQYF.

This chain uses TRBV28 with TRBJ1-2, with a possible D match to TRBD1 (5 bases). The germline V gene has CDR1 MDHEN and CDR2 SYDVKM. Trimming removed 3 bases at V and 2 bases at J, with 10 bases between. The CDR3 has 14 residues. CDR3 nucleotides: TGTGCCAGCAGTTTTGGGGCTACGAACTATGGCTACACCTTC. This gives the protein CASSFGATNYGYTF.